These 31 T cell receptor beta chains were sequenced from one sample in a study of human T cells and chemical hapten exposure. TCRdb itself ran the RACE reads through MiXCR, one entry per CDR3 protein. Of 270,000 or so distinct CDR3 sequences detected, about 7.7% appear once; the ten largest clones hold around 1.2%. Regarding time point: pre-sensitization, week 0. Treatment described: therapeutic diphenylcyclopropenone sensitization with weekly scalp DPC. Sequenced here: whole blood, sampled in connection with sensitization to the hapten diphenylcyclopropenone (DPC). The receptors come from a man aged 18 to 30 with alopecia areata. Some clones in this sample may be carry-over from other donors' samples.

This clonotype has at least ten counts. The chain employs TRBV4-3 and TRBJ2-3; TRBD2 aligns across 8 bases. CDR3 length equals 16 residues. CDR1 is LGHNA and CDR2 is YSLEER in the germline V gene. The ends lost 1 base at V and 1 base at J; junction bases unmatched: 4. The CDR3 reads CASSQAWRGGTDTQYF. The CDR3, as DNA: TGCGCCAGCAGCCAAGCCTGGCGGGGGGGCACAGATACGCAGTATTTT.

CDR3 DNA sequence: TGTGCCAGCAGTTTAGTCTCGGGGTTTCGGTTCACTGAGCAGTTCTTC. Protein product: CASSLVSGFRFTEQFF. The gene calls are TRBV12-3 or TRBV12-4 and TRBJ2-1; tentatively, D is TRBD2 (5 bases). This CDR3 contains 16 residues. V shed 1 base and J shed 9 bases, with 19 bases lying between them.

The V and J genes are TRBV11-1 and TRBJ2-7; D is unresolved. The CDR3 has 14 residues. Trimming took 3 bases from V and 3 from J, leaving 12 bases between them. Germline V gene sequence: CDR1 SGHAT, CDR2 FQDESV (reference sequence). Here the CDR3 DNA reads TGTGCCAGCAGCTTCTCAGAGAACGACTACGAGCAGTACGTC. Translating gives CASSFSENDYEQYV.

This chain uses TRBV14 with TRBJ1-1; D gene uncertain. Trimming removed 0 bases from V and 8 bases from J, with 7 bases in between. The CDR3 runs 12 residues. The germline V gene encodes CDR1 SGHDN and CDR2 FVKESK. This chain's CDR3 is CASSQDPREAFF. The CDR3 nucleotides read TGTGCCAGCAGCCAAGATCCCCGAGAAGCTTTCTTT.

The chain has TRBV6-5 and TRBJ1-2; D may be TRBD1 (6 bases). Per germline, CDR1 MNHEY and CDR2 SVGAGI. CDR3 length equals 13 residues. Trimming took 6 bases from V and 7 from J, leaving 15 bases between them. For the CDR3, the DNA is TGTGCCAGCAGAATGACAGGACGCGCTGGCTACACCTTC. It translates to CASRMTGRAGYTF.

This clonotype was recorded many times. The chain combines TRBV6-5 with TRBJ1-2, with D uncertain. In germline, CDR1 is MNHEY, CDR2 SVGAGI. Between the trimmed V and J ends, which lost 0 bases and 5 bases, there was a span of 13 bases. The CDR3 sequence is 15 residues long. The DNA for the CDR3 is TGTGCCAGCAGTTACTCCAGAAGCTATTCGTATGGCTACACCTTC. Protein product: CASSYSRSYSYGYTF.

The J gene is TRBJ1-5, the V gene TRBV20-1; no firm D call. V lost 5 bases and J 4 bases, leaving 15 bases between the germline ends. This CDR3 has 14 amino acids. Germline loops: CDR1 DFQATT, CDR2 SNEGSKA (reference sequence). The CDR3 loop is CSAGEPVGNQPQHF. Written as DNA, the CDR3 is TGCAGTGCTGGGGAACCGGTCGGGAATCAGCCCCAGCATTTT.

This clonotype was recorded a few times. The chain has TRBV7-2 and TRBJ1-6; no clear D. V dropped 3 bases and J dropped 8 bases, with 8 bases sitting between them. The germline gives CDR1 SGHTA, CDR2 FQGNSA. The CDR3 loop spans 13 amino acids. In DNA, the CDR3 is TGTGCCAGCAGCTTCGATTCCCATTCACCCCTCCACTTT. Translation gives CASSFDSHSPLHF. The whole variable domain, filled in from reference TRBV7-2 and TRBJ1-6, reads GAGVSQSPSNKVTEKGKDVELRCDPISGHTALYWYRQSLGQGLEFLIYFQGNSAPDKSGLPSDRFSAERTGGSVSTLTIQRTQQEDSAVYLCASSFDSHSPLHFGNGTRLTVT.

This clonotype occurred a few times. The chain employs TRBV27 and TRBJ1-1; D call uncertain. Trimming shortened V by 2 bases and J by 3 bases, and 16 bases separated the two germline ends. The CDR3 has 16 residues. Germline CDR1 and CDR2: MNHEY and SMNVEV (reference sequence). DNA of the CDR3: TGTGCCAGCAGTTTAAGGTCCGCGGACCTGGACACTGAAGCTTTCTTT. It specifies CASSLRSADLDTEAFF.

This clonotype was counted between two and nine times. The chain joins TRBV11-2 to TRBJ2-6, with a weak D call TRBD1 (6 bases). The CDR3 is 15 amino acids. Trimming removed 1 base at V and 11 bases at J, with 15 bases between. CDR1 SGHAT and CDR2 FQNNGV come from the germline V gene. The CDR3 DNA is TGTGCCAGCAGCTTAGGTCGGGGACAATCCTACGTCCTGACTTTC. It is translated as CASSLGRGQSYVLTF.

This clonotype appeared a few times. The gene calls are TRBV20-1 and TRBJ2-6; 7 bases line up with TRBD2. Germline V gene sequence: CDR1 DFQATT, CDR2 SNEGSKA (reference sequence). The CDR3 loop spans 18 amino acids. With V trimmed by 4 bases and J by 0 bases, 12 bases remained unmatched. CDR3 sequence reads: CSAKSSPGLLSGANVLTF. In DNA, the CDR3 is TGCAGTGCTAAGTCCTCCCCGGGACTACTCTCTGGGGCCAACGTCCTGACTTTC.

V usage is TRBV11-1 and J usage is TRBJ2-4, with 9 bases identical to TRBD1. V trimming: 5 bases; J trimming: 9 bases; junction bases outside the gene matches: 8. This CDR3 has 14 residues. The V gene's germline CDR1 is SGHAT and CDR2 FQDESV (reference sequence). In DNA, the CDR3 is TGTGCCAGCAGCCCCCGGGACAGGGAGGGCATTCAGTACTTC. It encodes CASSPRDREGIQYF.

The chain links TRBV6-2 or TRBV6-3 to TRBJ1-1; 8 positions agree with TRBD1. Germline V gene lookup returns CDR1 MNHEY and CDR2 SVGEGT. The V segment lost 9 bases and the J segment 1 base; nucleotides outside the gene matches: 10. The CDR3 consists of 15 residues. CDR3 amino acids: CASNSQGAGNTEAFF. In DNA, the CDR3 is TGTGCCAGTAACAGTCAGGGGGCTGGGAACACTGAAGCTTTCTTT.

The J gene is TRBJ2-7, the V gene TRBV20-1, with D perhaps matching TRBD1 (5 bases). This CDR3 has 14 amino acids. Germline V CDR1 and CDR2: DFQATT, SNEGSKA (reference sequence). V was pared by 0 bases and J by 0 bases, with 9 bases between. The CDR3 bases are TGCAGTGCTAGAGATCCCAGGGTCTCCTACGAGCAGTACTTC. Residues: CSARDPRVSYEQYF.

Many counts were recorded for this clonotype. The J gene is TRBJ2-1, the V gene TRBV5-5, with TRBD2 identical over 8 bases. The V and J ends lost 1 base and 0 bases, in that order; junction bases with no gene match: 6. The V gene's germline CDR1 is SGHKS and CDR2 YYEKEE (reference sequence). The CDR3 has 17 residues. This CDR3 reads CASSLILAGRSYNEQFF. DNA of the CDR3: TGTGCCAGCAGCTTGATATTAGCGGGGCGCTCCTACAATGAGCAGTTCTTC.

This clonotype was recorded a few times. The chain recombines TRBV6-2 or TRBV6-3 with TRBJ1-2; tentatively, D is TRBD1 (5 bases). The CDR3 has 15 residues. CDR1 and CDR2 from the germline V gene are MNHEY and SVGEGT. Trimming cost V 0 bases and J 7 bases, with 15 bases left between them. DNA of the CDR3: TGTGCCAGCAGTTACTCCCTTCAGGGTTCGAGTGGCTACACCTTC. It specifies CASSYSLQGSSGYTF.

This clonotype was picked up many times. The chain links TRBV4-1 to TRBJ1-6, with D possibly TRBD1 on 6 matching bases. This CDR3 region has 14 residues. V was pared by 1 base and J by 7 bases, with 8 bases between. Germline V gene sequence: CDR1 MGHRA, CDR2 YSYEKL. The CDR3 region is CASSQVGGNSPLHF. The CDR3 bases are TGCGCCAGCAGCCAAGTAGGGGGAAATTCACCCCTCCACTTT.

J is TRBJ2-3 and V is TRBV7-9, with TRBD2 as a possible D gene (5 bases). Trimming left V 3 bases short and J 6 bases short, with 13 bases between. CDR3 length: 14 residues. CDR1 SEHNR and CDR2 FQNEAQ come from the germline V gene (reference sequence). CDR3 in DNA: TGTGCCAGCAGCTTGAGCGGTTCGGCTGATACGCAGTATTTT. Encoded protein: CASSLSGSADTQYF.

This clonotype was counted at least ten times. V and J are TRBV9 and TRBJ2-1, with 7 positions matching TRBD1. Germline values: CDR1 SGDLS, CDR2 YYNGEE. V shed 5 bases and J 1 base; nucleotides not matched to a gene: 6. The CDR3 length is 15 residues. The CDR3 protein is CASSLQGRSYNEQFF. CDR3 DNA sequence: TGTGCCAGCAGTCTACAGGGGAGATCCTACAATGAGCAGTTCTTC.

The V gene is TRBV5-1, the J gene TRBJ2-3, with TRBD2 identical over 8 bases. Germline V gene data show CDR1 as SGHRS and CDR2 as YFSETQ. Losses at the gene ends were 4 bases for V and 0 bases for J; bases not matched to a gene: 4. This CDR3 is 15 amino acids long. The CDR3 spells CASSTGLVSTDTQYF. In nucleotides, the CDR3 is TGCGCCAGCAGCACGGGACTAGTAAGCACAGATACGCAGTATTTT. The full variable domain, with the rest looked up from reference TRBV5-1 and TRBJ2-3, is KAGVTQTPRYLIKTRGQQVTLSCSPISGHRSVSWYQQTPGQGLQFLFEYFSETQRNKGNFPGRFSGRQFSNSRSEMNVSTLELGDSALYLCASSTGLVSTDTQYFGPGTRLTVL.

The rearrangement uses TRBV19 and TRBJ1-5, with TRBD1 matching 7 bases. With 3 bases clipped from V and 4 bases from J, the junction kept 6 bases outside the gene matches. This CDR3 has 15 amino acids. Germline V gene sequence: CDR1 LNHDA, CDR2 SQIVND (reference sequence). The CDR3 bases are TGTGCCAGTAGTATGGAGTCAGGGGGGAATCAGCCCCAGCATTTT. This gives the protein CASSMESGGNQPQHF.

V usage is TRBV9 and J usage is TRBJ2-3, with a possible D match to TRBD2 (5 bases). The CDR3 loop spans 15 amino acids. Trimming took 2 bases from V and 5 from J, leaving 15 bases between them. Looked up from germline, CDR1 is SGDLS and CDR2 is YYNGEE. CDR3 sequence reads: CASSVSGFYLDTQYF. The CDR3, as DNA: TGTGCCAGCAGCGTTTCGGGGTTTTATTTAGATACGCAGTATTTT.

This chain uses TRBV28 with TRBJ2-4, with TRBD1 as a possible D gene (6 bases). The ends were cut back, 5 bases at V and 5 bases at J, with 19 bases in the middle. CDR1 is MDHEN, CDR2 SYDVKM, per germline. The CDR3 length is 16 residues. CDR3 coding DNA: TGTGCCAGCAGTAGGTTTGTCAGGGGCTCCCAAAACATTCAGTACTTC. Its translation is CASSRFVRGSQNIQYF.

The chain combines TRBV6-6 with TRBJ1-2, with D uncertain. Germline lookup yields CDR1 MNHNY and CDR2 SVGAGI (reference sequence). The V gene lost 3 bases and the J gene lost 6 bases, with 8 bases spanning the gap. The CDR3 extends over 12 amino acids. The CDR3 protein is CASSYLADGYTF. As DNA, the CDR3 is TGTGCCAGCAGTTATTTAGCTGATGGCTACACCTTC.

In this sample, this clonotype turned up a few times. V and J are TRBV11-3 and TRBJ1-1; D gene uncertain. Per germline, CDR1 SGHNT and CDR2 YENEEA. CDR3 length: 13 amino acids. V was shortened by 1 base and J by 4 bases, with 7 bases between the two germline ends. The CDR3 DNA reads TGTGCCAGCAGCTTAGCGGCTGTCACTGAAGCTTTCTTT. Its translation is CASSLAAVTEAFF.

This chain links TRBV7-8 with TRBJ2-5, with 8 bases aligning to TRBD1. CDR1 is SGHVS and CDR2 is FQNEAQ in the germline V gene. V lost 5 bases to trimming and J lost 0 bases; unmatched junction nucleotides: 17. The CDR3 has 19 amino acids. The CDR3 is CASSPIGRADRGYQETQYF. In DNA, the CDR3 is TGTGCCAGCAGCCCTATTGGTCGGGCCGACAGGGGCTACCAAGAGACCCAGTACTTC.

This clonotype was recorded a few times. The chain links TRBV9 to TRBJ1-6, with D possibly being TRBD1 (6 bases). The CDR3 extends over 15 amino acids. CDR1 is SGDLS and CDR2 is YYNGEE in the germline V gene. Trimming stripped 6 bases from V and 5 bases from J, with 15 bases between. The DNA of the CDR3 is TGTGCCAGCACAAAACAGGGCCAGAATAATTCACCCCTCCACTTT. Encoded protein: CASTKQGQNNSPLHF. Supplemented by reference TRBV9 and TRBJ1-6, the full variable domain reads DSGVTQTPKHLITATGQRVTLRCSPRSGDLSVYWYQQSLDQGLQFLIQYYNGEERAKGNILERFSAQQFPDLHSELNLSSLELGDSALYFCASTKQGQNNSPLHFGNGTRLTVT.

This clonotype was detected many times. The V and J genes are TRBV12-3 or TRBV12-4 and TRBJ2-1, with a tentative D call TRBD1 (5 bases). The CDR3 consists of 14 residues. Trimming cost V 0 bases and J 15 bases, with 18 bases left between them. In nucleotides, the CDR3 is TGTGCCAGCAGTTTAGCGCTAAAATCAGGGTATCCGTTCTTC. It translates to CASSLALKSGYPFF.

The rearrangement uses TRBV4-3 and TRBJ2-3; D gene unclear. Between the trimmed V and J ends, which lost 1 base and 1 base, there was a span of 12 bases. The CDR3 consists of 16 residues. The germline V gene encodes CDR1 LGHNA and CDR2 YSLEER. As DNA, the CDR3 is TGCGCCAGCAGCCAAGCGTATAGGGATCGCACAGATACGCAGTATTTT. Its translation is CASSQAYRDRTDTQYF.

V is TRBV7-6 and J is TRBJ1-4; maybe TRBD1 (5 bases). Germline assignment: CDR1 SGHVS and CDR2 FNYEAQ. CDR3 size: 16 residues. Between the trimmed V and J ends, which lost 1 base and 8 bases, there was a span of 17 bases. This CDR3 is CASSLVASGLREKLFF. CDR3 nucleotide sequence: TGTGCCAGCAGCTTAGTTGCTTCAGGGCTCAGGGAAAAACTGTTTTTT.

This sequence joins TRBV29-1 and TRBJ1-3, with D perhaps TRBD1 (5 bases). This CDR3 contains 12 residues. Germline V gives CDR1 SQVTM, CDR2 ANQGSEA. Trimming cost V 6 bases and J 1 base, with 7 bases left between them. This CDR3 reads CSVQGSGNTIYF. CDR3 nucleotides: TGCAGCGTCCAGGGATCTGGAAACACCATATATTTT.